Below are 8 T cell receptor beta chains sequenced from a single sample in a study of blood T cell repertoires in COVID-19. The assay was immunoSEQ multiplex PCR, and TCRdb's table has in-frame clones only and misses some. The sample has tens of thousands of clones, roughly 85% seen once. The sequenced material came from peripheral blood. The receptor source for this set is a woman between 55 and 75 years old with COVID-19, enrolled during active disease.

The V call is TRBV24-1, the J call TRBJ2-5, with 9 bases aligning to TRBD1. V dropped 4 bases and J dropped 5; count of bases not matched to a gene: 10. CDR1 and CDR2 from the germline V gene are KGHDR and SFDVKD. The CDR3 is made up of 16 amino acids. The CDR3 loop reads CATSEIQGARGETQYF. CDR3 nucleotides: TGTGCCACCAGTGAGATACAGGGGGCCCGCGGGGAGACCCAGTACTTC.

J is TRBJ1-1 and V is TRBV21-1; TRBD1 is the table's D call, not checked against the DNA. TRBV21-1 is flagged as a pseudogene. The CDR3 loop spans 18 amino acids. The CDR3: CASPQNPHRGGPFTEAFF. Here the CDR3 DNA reads TGTGCCAGCCCCCAAAACCCCCATCGAGGGGGCCCTTTCACTGAAGCTTTCTTT.

This CDR3 is CASSPTALNTEAFF. CDR3 DNA sequence: TGTGCCAGCTCACCAACAGCTTTAAACACTGAAGCTTTCTTT. The V gene is TRBV18, the J gene TRBJ1-1; D ambiguous. The germline gives CDR1 KGHSH, CDR2 LQKENI. V lost 2 bases, J lost 2 bases, and 9 bases lay in between. The CDR3 contains 14 residues.

This clone showed up just a few times. The chain uses TRBV29-1 and TRBJ1-5; a possible D gene is TRBD1 (6 bases). Looked up from germline, CDR1 is SQVTM and CDR2 is ANQGSEA. V was pared by 4 bases and J by 7 bases, with 14 bases between. CDR3 length equals 13 residues. CDR3 in DNA: TGCAGCGTTGGGGAGGGAGGGGGGCAGCCCCAGCATTTT. This translates into CSVGEGGGQPQHF.

The chain couples TRBV7-9 to TRBJ2-7, with D maybe TRBD2 (6 bases). Germline assignment: CDR1 SEHNR and CDR2 FQNEAQ (reference sequence). This CDR3 comprises 15 residues. V lost 2 bases to trimming and J lost 5 bases, with 16 bases between them. CDR3 region: CASSLSEEGSNEQYF. The CDR3 DNA follows: TGTGCCAGCAGCTTATCGGAGGAGGGGAGCAACGAGCAGTACTTC.

The chain carries TRBV10-3 and TRBJ2-1; TRBD1 matches at 7 bases. The CDR3 length is 15 residues. Germline CDR1 and CDR2: ENHRY and SYGVKD. J lost 4 bases, V lost 5 bases, and 8 bases had no gene match. The CDR3 here is CAISSGTAEYNEQFF. CDR3 DNA sequence: TGTGCCATCAGTTCCGGGACAGCGGAATACAATGAGCAGTTCTTC.

V gene TRBV6-2 or TRBV6-3 combines with J gene TRBJ2-1, with 13 bases identical to TRBD2. V shed 2 bases and J 6 bases; nucleotides not matched to a gene: 7. Germline CDR1 and CDR2: MNHEY and SVGEGT. The CDR3 consists of 17 residues. CDR3 bases: TGTGCCAGCAGTTACCCGCAACTAGCGGGAGGGCTCAATGAGCAGTTCTTC. This sequence encodes CASSYPQLAGGLNEQFF.

This chain links TRBV6-5 with TRBJ1-6, with a weak D call TRBD1 (6 bases). The V end was cut by 4 bases, the J end by 0 bases, with 10 bases between. This CDR3 comprises 16 residues. Germline values: CDR1 MNHEY, CDR2 SVGAGI. As DNA, the CDR3 is TGTGCCAGCAGTTGGGACACGAGCTCCTATAATTCACCCCTCCACTTT. This encodes CASSWDTSSYNSPLHF.